This T cell receptor (beta chain) was sequenced in a study of cytomegalovirus exposure and HLA in healthy donors. Background on the study: The 90 to 150 validation repertoires matched the roughly 650 first-cohort repertoires in platform, a later analysis reported. General study points: In vitro data verified three CMV-associated chains as specific for CMV antigens. The authors listed approximately 160 TCR beta chains as cytomegalovirus-associated.

Germline-derived CDR1 and CDR2 are SGHTA and FQGNSA. The V end lost 5 bases, the J end lost 6 bases, and 11 bases lay between the germline ends. The CDR3 runs 12 residues. Using immunoSEQ multiplex PCR, the repertoire was profiled, and TCRdb retains in-frame clones only, with some absent. The data contain roughly 240,000 clones, around nine tenths of them singletons. To note about this clone: The antigen is not known.

This chain joins TRBV7-2 and TRBJ2-7, with D maybe TRBD1 (5 bases). The clonotype was recovered from a young man in good health and CMV-seronegative. The sequencing input was PBMCs. This chain's CDR3 is CASSPDSSEQYF. For the CDR3, the DNA is TGTGCCAGCAGCCCAGACAGTAGCGAGCAGTACTTC.